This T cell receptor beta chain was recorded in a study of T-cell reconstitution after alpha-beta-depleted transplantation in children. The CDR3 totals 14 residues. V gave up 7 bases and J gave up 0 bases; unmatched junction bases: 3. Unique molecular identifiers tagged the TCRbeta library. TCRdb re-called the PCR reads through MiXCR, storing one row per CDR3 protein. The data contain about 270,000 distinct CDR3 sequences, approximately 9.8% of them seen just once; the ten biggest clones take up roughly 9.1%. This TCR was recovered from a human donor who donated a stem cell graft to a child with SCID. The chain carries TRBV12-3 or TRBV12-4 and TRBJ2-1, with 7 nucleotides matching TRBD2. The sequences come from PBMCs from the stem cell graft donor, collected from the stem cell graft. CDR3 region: CASNRGDSYNEQFF. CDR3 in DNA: TGTGCCAGCAACCGGGGGGACTCCTACAATGAGCAGTTCTTC.